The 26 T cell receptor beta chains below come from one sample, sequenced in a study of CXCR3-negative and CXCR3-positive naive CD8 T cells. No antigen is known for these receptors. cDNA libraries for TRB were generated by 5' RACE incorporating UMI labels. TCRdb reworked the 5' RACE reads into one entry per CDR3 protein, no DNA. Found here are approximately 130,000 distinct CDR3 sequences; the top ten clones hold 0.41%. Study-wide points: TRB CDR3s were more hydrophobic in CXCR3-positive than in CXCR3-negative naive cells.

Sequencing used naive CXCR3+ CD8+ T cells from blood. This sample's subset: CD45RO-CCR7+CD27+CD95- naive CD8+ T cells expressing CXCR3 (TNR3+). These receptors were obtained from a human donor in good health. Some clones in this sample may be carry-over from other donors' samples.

CDR3 residues: CASSQDILTSYEQYF. The chain uses TRBV4-1 and TRBJ2-7. Germline CDR1 is MGHRA and CDR2 is YSYEKL. CDR3 length equals 15 residues.

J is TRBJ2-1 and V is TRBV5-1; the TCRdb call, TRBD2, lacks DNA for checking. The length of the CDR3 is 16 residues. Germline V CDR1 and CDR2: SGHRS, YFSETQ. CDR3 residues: CASSQGTSGQENEQFF.

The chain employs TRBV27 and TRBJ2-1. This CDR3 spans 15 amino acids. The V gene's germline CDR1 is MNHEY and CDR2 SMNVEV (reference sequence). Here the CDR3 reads CASSLGEGPYNEQFF.

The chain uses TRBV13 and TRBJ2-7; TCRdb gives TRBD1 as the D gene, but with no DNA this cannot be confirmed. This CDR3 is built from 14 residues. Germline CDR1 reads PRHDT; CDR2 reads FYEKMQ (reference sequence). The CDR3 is CASSLNRQGGEQYF.

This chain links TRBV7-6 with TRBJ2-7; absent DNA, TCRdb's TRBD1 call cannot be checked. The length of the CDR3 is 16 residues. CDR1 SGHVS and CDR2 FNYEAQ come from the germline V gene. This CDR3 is CASSLARGTGLNEQYF.

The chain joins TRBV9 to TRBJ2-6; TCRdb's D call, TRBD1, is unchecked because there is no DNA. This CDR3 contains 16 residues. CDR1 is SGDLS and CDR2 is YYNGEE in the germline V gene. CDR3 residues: CASSPSGARGANVLTF.

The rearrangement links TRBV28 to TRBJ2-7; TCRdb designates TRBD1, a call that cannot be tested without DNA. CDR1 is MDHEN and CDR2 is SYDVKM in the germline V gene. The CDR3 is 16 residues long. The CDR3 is CASSLGRTDRGREQYF.

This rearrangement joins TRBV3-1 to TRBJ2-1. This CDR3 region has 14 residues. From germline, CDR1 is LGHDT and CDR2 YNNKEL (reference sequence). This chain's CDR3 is CASSQLGSGNEQFF.

This CDR3 reads CSAGSGVRSETQYF. The V and J genes are TRBV20-1 and TRBJ2-5; TCRdb reports TRBD2, a call that lacks DNA to check it against. The germline CDR1 and CDR2 sequences are DFQATT and SNEGSKA (reference sequence). CDR3 length: 14 amino acids.

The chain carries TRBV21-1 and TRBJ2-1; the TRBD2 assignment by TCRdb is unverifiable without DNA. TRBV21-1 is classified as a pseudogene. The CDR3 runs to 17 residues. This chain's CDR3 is CASSPRRAGSSYNEQFF.

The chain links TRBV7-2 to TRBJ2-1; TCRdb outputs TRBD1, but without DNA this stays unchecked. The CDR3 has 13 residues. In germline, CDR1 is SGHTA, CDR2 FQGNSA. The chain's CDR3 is CASSSNRVNEQFF.

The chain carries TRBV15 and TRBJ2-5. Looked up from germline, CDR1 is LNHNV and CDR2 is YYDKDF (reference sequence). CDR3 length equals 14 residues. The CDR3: CATSRDRGQETQYF.

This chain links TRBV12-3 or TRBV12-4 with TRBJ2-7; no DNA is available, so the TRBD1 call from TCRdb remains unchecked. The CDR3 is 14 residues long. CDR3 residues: CASSDRVAAYEQYF.

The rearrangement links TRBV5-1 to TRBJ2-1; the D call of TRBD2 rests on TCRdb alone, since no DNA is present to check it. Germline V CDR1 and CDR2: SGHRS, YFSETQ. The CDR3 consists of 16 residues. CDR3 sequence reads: CASSASGTSGYNEQFF.

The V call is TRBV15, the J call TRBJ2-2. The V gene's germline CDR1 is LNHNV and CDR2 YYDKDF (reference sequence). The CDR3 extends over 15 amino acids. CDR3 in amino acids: CATSINERDTGELFF.

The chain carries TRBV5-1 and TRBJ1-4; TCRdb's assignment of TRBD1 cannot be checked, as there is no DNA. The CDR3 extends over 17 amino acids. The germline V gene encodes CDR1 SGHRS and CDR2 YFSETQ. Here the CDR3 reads CASSYLGTLSTNEKLFF. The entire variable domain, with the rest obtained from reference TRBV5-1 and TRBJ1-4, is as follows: KAGVTQTPRYLIKTRGQQVTLSCSPISGHRSVSWYQQTPGQGLQFLFEYFSETQRNKGNFPGRFSGRQFSNSRSEMNVSTLELGDSALYLCASSYLGTLSTNEKLFFGSGTQLSVL.

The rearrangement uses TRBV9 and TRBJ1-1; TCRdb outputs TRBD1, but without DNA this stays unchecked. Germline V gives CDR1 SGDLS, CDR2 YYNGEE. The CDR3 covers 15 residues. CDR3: CASTSLETVNTEAFF.

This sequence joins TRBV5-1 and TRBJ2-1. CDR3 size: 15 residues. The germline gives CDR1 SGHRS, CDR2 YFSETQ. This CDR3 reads CASSWSEASYNEQFF.

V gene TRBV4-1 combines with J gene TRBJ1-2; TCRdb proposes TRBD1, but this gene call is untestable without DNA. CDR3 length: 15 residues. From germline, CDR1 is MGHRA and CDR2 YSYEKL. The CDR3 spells CASSQGTGANYGYTF.

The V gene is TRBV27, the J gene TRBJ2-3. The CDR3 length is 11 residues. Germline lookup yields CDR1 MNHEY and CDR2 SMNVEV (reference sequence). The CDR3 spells CASTSTDTQYF.

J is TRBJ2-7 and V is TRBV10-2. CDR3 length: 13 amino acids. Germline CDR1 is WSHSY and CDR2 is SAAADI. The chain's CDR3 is CASSEFGAYEQYF.

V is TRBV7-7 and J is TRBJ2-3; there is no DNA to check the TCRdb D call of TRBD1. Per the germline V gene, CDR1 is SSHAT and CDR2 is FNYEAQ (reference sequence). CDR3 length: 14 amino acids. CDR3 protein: CASSFPVGPDTQYF.

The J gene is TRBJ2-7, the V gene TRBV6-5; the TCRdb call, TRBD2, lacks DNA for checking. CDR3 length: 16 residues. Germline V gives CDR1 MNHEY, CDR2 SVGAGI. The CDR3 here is CASSELGRQPPRGQYF.

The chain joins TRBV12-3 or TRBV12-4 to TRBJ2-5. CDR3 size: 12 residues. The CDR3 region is CASSLEVETQYF.

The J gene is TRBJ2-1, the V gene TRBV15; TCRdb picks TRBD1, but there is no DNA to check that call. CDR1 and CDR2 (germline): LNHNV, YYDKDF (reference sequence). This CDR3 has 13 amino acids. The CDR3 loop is CAVQRALNNEQFF.

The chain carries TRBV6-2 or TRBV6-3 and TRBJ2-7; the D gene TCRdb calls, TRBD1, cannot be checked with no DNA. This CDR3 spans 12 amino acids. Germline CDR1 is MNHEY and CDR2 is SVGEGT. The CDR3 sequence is CASGGQGYEQYF.